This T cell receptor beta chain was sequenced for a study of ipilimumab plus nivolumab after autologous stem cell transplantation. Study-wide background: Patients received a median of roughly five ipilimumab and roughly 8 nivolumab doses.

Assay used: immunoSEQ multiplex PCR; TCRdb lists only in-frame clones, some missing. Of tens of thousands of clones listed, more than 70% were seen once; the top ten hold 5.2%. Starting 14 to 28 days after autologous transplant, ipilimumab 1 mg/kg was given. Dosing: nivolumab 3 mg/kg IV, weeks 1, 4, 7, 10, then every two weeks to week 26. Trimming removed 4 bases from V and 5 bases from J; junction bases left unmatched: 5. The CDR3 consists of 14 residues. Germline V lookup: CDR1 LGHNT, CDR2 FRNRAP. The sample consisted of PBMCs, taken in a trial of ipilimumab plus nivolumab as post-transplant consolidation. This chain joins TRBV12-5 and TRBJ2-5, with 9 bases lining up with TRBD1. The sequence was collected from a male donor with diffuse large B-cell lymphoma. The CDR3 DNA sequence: TGTGCTAGTGGTTCGGGGACAGGGTCTGAGACCCAGTACTTC. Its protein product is CASGSGTGSETQYF.